The 24 T cell receptor beta chains below all came from one sample that was sequenced in a study of blood T cells in healthy people across ages. Combining a sample-barcoded 5' primer with a J-beta primer mix, a second PCR ran for roughly 7 to 12 cycles. TCRdb recomputed calls from the 5' RACE reads with MiXCR, one row per CDR3 protein. The sample has about 680,000 distinct CDR3 sequences; around 48% are singletons. Sample: blood. The receptors derive from a woman aged 55-75 years in good health.

The V and J genes are TRBV2 and TRBJ2-4; D not resolved. The DNA matches TRBJ2-7 better at its end, which makes the J call doubtful. Germline values: CDR1 SNHLY, CDR2 FYNNEI. The CDR3 consists of 11 residues. This CDR3 reads CASTMNYEQYF. The CDR3, as DNA: TGTGCCAGCACCATGAACTACGAGCAGTACTTC.

This chain links TRBV20-1 with TRBJ2-1; 8 positions match TRBD2. V lost 6 bases to trimming and J lost 8 bases; unmatched junction nucleotides: 6. Germline V gives CDR1 DFQATT, CDR2 SNEGSKA (reference sequence). The length of the CDR3 is 12 residues. The CDR3 DNA reads TGCAGTGCCACGGGACTAGTGGATGAGCAGTTCTTC. The encoded protein is CSATGLVDEQFF.

The V call is TRBV20-1, the J call TRBJ2-3; the D call may be TRBD1 or TRBD2 (6 bases each). This CDR3 has 16 amino acids. Trimming stripped 5 bases from V and 0 bases from J, with 18 bases between. Germline assignment: CDR1 DFQATT and CDR2 SNEGSKA (reference sequence). CDR3 DNA sequence: TGCAGTGCTCCTCCCGGGCAGGGGACTAGCACAGATACGCAGTATTTT. The encoded protein is CSAPPGQGTSTDTQYF.

This clonotype showed up many times. This chain uses TRBV2 with TRBJ2-1; 10 positions agree with TRBD2. The J call may not be correct, given that the DNA end is closer to TRBJ2-7. The CDR3 is made up of 16 amino acids. The V gene's germline CDR1 is SNHLY and CDR2 FYNNEI. This CDR3 reads CASSVEAGGTYNEQYF. The CDR3 nucleotides read TGTGCCAGCAGTGTAGAAGCGGGAGGGACCTACAATGAGCAGTACTTC.

This clonotype turned up a few times. J is TRBJ2-3 and V is TRBV6-2 or TRBV6-3; D unclear. Per the germline V gene, CDR1 is MNHEY and CDR2 is SVGEGT. Between the trimmed V and J ends, which lost 2 bases and 5 bases, there was a span of 11 bases. The CDR3 spans 14 residues. DNA of the CDR3: TGTGCCAGCAGTTACGTCTCTGCGCGAGATACGCAGTATTTT. This sequence encodes CASSYVSARDTQYF.

The CDR3, as DNA: TGCAGTGCTAGTACCGATCGCCGCGAGCAGTACTTC. It codes for CSASTDRREQYF. The chain links TRBV20-1 to TRBJ2-7; D call uncertain. Germline V gene data show CDR1 as DFQATT and CDR2 as SNEGSKA (reference sequence). V lost 3 bases and J 6 bases, leaving 12 bases between the germline ends. The CDR3 has 12 amino acids.

This chain connects TRBV3-1 to TRBJ2-7; 10 nucleotides line up with TRBD2. The CDR3 totals 15 residues. Germline V gene lookup returns CDR1 LGHDT and CDR2 YNNKEL (reference sequence). Unmatched junction bases numbered 4, after V lost 1 base and J lost 4 bases. The CDR3 protein is CASSQAAGGPYEQYF. The CDR3 region has the DNA TGTGCCAGCAGCCAAGCAGCGGGAGGGCCATACGAGCAGTACTTC.

Here the CDR3 DNA reads TGTGCCAGCAGCCTTTCTAGGACTCATCCTGGAAGGGGCTACACCTTC. This codes for CASSLSRTHPGRGYTF. The chain recombines TRBV3-1 with TRBJ1-2; D gene uncertain. The V gene's germline CDR1 is LGHDT and CDR2 YNNKEL (reference sequence). Deletions cut 4 bases from V and 8 bases from J, with 23 bases between. CDR3 size: 16 residues.

This clonotype has just a few counts. The V and J genes are TRBV29-1 and TRBJ2-7; 10 nucleotides line up with TRBD2. The V gene end was trimmed by 7 bases and the J gene end by 6 bases; junction bases not matched to a gene: 12. Germline lookup yields CDR1 SQVTM and CDR2 ANQGSEA. The CDR3 consists of 14 residues. The CDR3 loop reads CSAARTSGEREQYF. Here the CDR3 DNA reads TGCAGCGCCGCCCGGACTAGCGGAGAACGCGAGCAGTACTTC.

Worth noting for this clonotype: A much more abundant neighbour one base away suggests this may be a read error. V gene TRBV10-3 combines with J gene TRBJ2-4; 9 bases line up with TRBD2. Germline V gene lookup returns CDR1 ENHRY and CDR2 SYGVKD. This CDR3 comprises 16 residues. The CDR3 DNA sequence: TGTGCCACCAGTGACCAGCGGGAGGAGGGCAAAAACATTCAGTACTTC. Its translation: CATSDQREEGKNIQYF.

This clonotype has more than one count but fewer than ten. The chain carries TRBV28 and TRBJ2-1; TRBD1 aligns across 8 bases. Trimming took 4 bases from V and 8 from J; bases not matched to a gene: 4. The germline V gene has CDR1 MDHEN and CDR2 SYDVKM. This CDR3 is 13 amino acids long. This CDR3 is CASSSTGAHEQFF. The CDR3 region has the DNA TGTGCCAGCAGTTCGACAGGGGCACATGAGCAGTTCTTC.

The chain couples TRBV11-2 to TRBJ2-5; 7 bases fit TRBD1. This CDR3 contains 13 residues. Germline V gene data show CDR1 as SGHAT and CDR2 as FQNNGV. J was trimmed by 1 base and V by 7 bases; bases with no gene match: 3. CDR3 coding DNA: TGTGCCAGCAACGGACAGGCCCAAGAGACCCAGTACTTC. Translating gives CASNGQAQETQYF. The entire variable domain, with the rest obtained from reference TRBV11-2 and TRBJ2-5, is as follows: EAGVAQSPRYKIIEKRQSVAFWCNPISGHATLYWYQQILGQGPKLLIQFQNNGVVDDSQLPKDRFSAERLKGVDSTLKIQPAKLEDSAVYLCASNGQAQETQYFGPGTRLLVL.

The genes are TRBV12-3 or TRBV12-4 and TRBJ2-4, with a tentative D call TRBD1 (5 bases). Near its end, the DNA agrees better with TRBJ2-7, so the J call may be wrong. This CDR3 spans 13 amino acids. The CDR3 region is CASSGPGSYEQYF. The CDR3 DNA sequence: TGTGCCAGCAGTGGGCCAGGGTCATACGAGCAGTACTTC.

The J gene is TRBJ2-3, the V gene TRBV6-2 or TRBV6-3; TRBD2 matches at 8 bases. The J segment lost 5 bases and the V segment lost 7 bases, leaving 8 bases of the junction unmatched. CDR3 length: 14 residues. Germline V CDR1 and CDR2: MNHEY, SVGEGT. The chain's CDR3 is CASTQRESGDTQYF. The DNA of the CDR3 is TGTGCCAGCACCCAGCGGGAGTCCGGAGATACGCAGTATTTT.

This clonotype has a single count. A single base separates this from a much larger clone, so it may be a read error. The V and J genes are TRBV4-3 and TRBJ2-7, with D perhaps TRBD2 (6 bases). The CDR3 totals 15 residues. The germline V gene encodes CDR1 LGHNA and CDR2 YSLEER. The CDR3 nucleotides read TGCGACAGCAGCCAAGACCCCGGGGGTTCCTACGAGCAGTACTTC. It yields the protein CDSSQDPGGSYEQYF.

This chain connects TRBV6-6 to TRBJ2-5; the match to TRBD2 covers 7 bases. Losses at the gene ends were 6 bases for V and 5 bases for J; bases not matched to a gene: 15. This CDR3 contains 16 residues. In germline, CDR1 is MNHNY, CDR2 SVGAGI (reference sequence). In DNA form, the CDR3 reads TGTGCCAGCAGCTCCGTTGGGAGGGAGGGGCGGGAGACCCAGTACTTC. Its protein is CASSSVGREGRETQYF.

This chain joins TRBV3-1 and TRBJ2-1, with D perhaps TRBD2 (5 bases). In germline, CDR1 is LGHDT, CDR2 YNNKEL (reference sequence). With 4 bases removed from V and 0 bases from J, the gap between germline ends came to 13 bases. The CDR3 extends over 16 amino acids. This CDR3 reads CASSPLATSSYNEQFF. CDR3 nucleotides: TGTGCCAGCAGCCCTCTAGCAACCAGCTCCTACAATGAGCAGTTCTTC.

The gene calls are TRBV29-1 and TRBJ1-1; D unresolved. The V and J ends lost 6 bases and 3 bases respectively, with 11 bases between them. CDR1 and CDR2 from the germline V gene are SQVTM and ANQGSEA. CDR3 length: 12 residues. This CDR3 reads CSVERIYTEAFF. Written as DNA, the CDR3 is TGCAGCGTGGAACGGATTTACACTGAAGCTTTCTTT.

The chain has TRBV12-3 or TRBV12-4 and TRBJ2-6, with 11 bases aligning to TRBD1. Losses at the gene ends were 4 bases for V and 6 bases for J; bases not matched to a gene: 2. The CDR3 covers 15 residues. The DNA for the CDR3 is TGTGCCAGCAGTTCAGGACAGGGGGCGGCCAACGTCCTGACTTTC. Residues: CASSSGQGAANVLTF.

This chain links TRBV21-1 with TRBJ1-5; the listed D gene, TRBD1, was not tested against the DNA. TRBV21-1 is described as a pseudogene. The CDR3 runs to 14 residues. This CDR3 is CASIGQGADQPQHF. The DNA for the CDR3 is TGTGCCAGCATAGGACAGGGGGCAGATCAGCCCCAGCATTTT.

V and J are TRBV5-1 and TRBJ2-3, with D perhaps matching TRBD2 (6 bases). The germline V gene encodes CDR1 SGHRS and CDR2 YFSETQ. Trimming removed 3 bases from V and 0 bases from J, with 14 bases in between. The CDR3 runs to 16 residues. The CDR3: CASSSSSAGSTDTQYF. CDR3 sequence (DNA): TGCGCCAGCAGCTCTTCTTCAGCGGGTAGCACAGATACGCAGTATTTT.

The rearrangement links TRBV11-2 to TRBJ2-7, with 11 bases matching TRBD1. J lost 4 bases, V lost 4 bases, and 6 bases had no gene match. Germline CDR1 is SGHAT and CDR2 is FQNNGV. There are 15 residues in the CDR3. The CDR3, as DNA: TGTGCCAGCAGCTCTAAGGACAGGGGGCAGTACGAGCAGTACTTC. Protein product: CASSSKDRGQYEQYF.

This sequence joins TRBV27 and TRBJ2-5; 8 bases match TRBD1. This CDR3 is 13 amino acids long. The junction had 2 bases not matched to a gene; V was cut back by 5 bases and J by 3 bases. Germline V CDR1 and CDR2: MNHEY, SMNVEV (reference sequence). Here the CDR3 reads CASSGQGKETQYF. The CDR3 coding sequence is TGTGCCAGCAGTGGACAGGGCAAAGAGACCCAGTACTTC.

This clonotype was counted between two and nine times. The rearrangement uses TRBV10-3 and TRBJ2-1; D call uncertain. Germline CDR1 is ENHRY and CDR2 is SYGVKD. CDR3 length: 15 residues. The V end was cut by 0 bases, the J end by 0 bases, with 6 bases between. This CDR3 is CAISESLDSYNEQFF. The CDR3 nucleotides are TGTGCCATCAGTGAGTCACTCGACTCCTACAATGAGCAGTTCTTC.